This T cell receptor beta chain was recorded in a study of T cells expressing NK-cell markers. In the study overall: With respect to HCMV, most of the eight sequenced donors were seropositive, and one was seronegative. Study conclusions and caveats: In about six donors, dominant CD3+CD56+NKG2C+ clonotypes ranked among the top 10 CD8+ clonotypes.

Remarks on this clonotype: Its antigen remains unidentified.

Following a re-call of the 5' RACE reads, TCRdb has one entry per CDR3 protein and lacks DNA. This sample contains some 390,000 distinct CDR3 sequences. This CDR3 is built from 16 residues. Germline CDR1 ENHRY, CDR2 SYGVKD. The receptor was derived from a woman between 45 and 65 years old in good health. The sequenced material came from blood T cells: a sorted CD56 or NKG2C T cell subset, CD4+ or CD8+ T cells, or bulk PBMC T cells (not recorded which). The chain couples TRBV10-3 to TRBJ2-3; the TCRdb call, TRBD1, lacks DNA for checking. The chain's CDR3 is CASMTPDRKGTDTQYF.